A single sample is the source of the 2 T cell receptor beta chains below, sequenced in a study of Ad26.COV2.S vaccination and SARS-CoV-2 variants. TCRdb keeps only in-frame clones here, not all; method: immunoSEQ multiplex PCR. The sample holds about 480,000 clones, around 90% seen once. Treatment noted: some 19 received Ad26.COV2.S at low or high dose, single or two shots; 5 received placebo; per-sample allocation not given. All samples were drawn on day 63, counting from the first vaccine or placebo injection. The sample in question was peripheral blood, obtained in a trial of Ad26.COV2.S vaccine versus placebo. Receptors were obtained from a person aged 18-60 years who received the Ad26.COV2.S COVID-19 vaccine or a placebo.

The V gene is TRBV19, the J gene TRBJ2-2, with TRBD2 matching over 9 bases. V lost 5 bases, J lost 4 bases, and 5 bases stayed unmatched. CDR3 size: 15 residues. Germline CDR1 is LNHDA and CDR2 is SQIVND (reference sequence). CDR3 sequence: CASSFRGRATGELFF. CDR3 sequence (DNA): TGTGCCAGTAGTTTCCGCGGGAGGGCCACCGGGGAGCTGTTTTTT.

This clone showed up just once. The rearrangement links TRBV7-3 to TRBJ2-5; 8 nucleotides match TRBD1. Unmatched junction bases numbered 9, after V lost 1 base and J lost 5 bases. Germline loops: CDR1 SGHTA, CDR2 FQGTGA. The CDR3 totals 16 residues. CDR3 DNA sequence: TGTGCCAGCAGCTTAAATCCAGGGGGCGCCGGGGAGACCCAGTACTTC. Its translation is CASSLNPGGAGETQYF.